Following are 28 T cell receptor beta chains from one sample sequenced in a study of cytomegalovirus exposure and HLA in healthy donors. PCR used 60 Vbeta primers and 13 Jbeta primers. Sequenced by immunoSEQ multiplex PCR; TCRdb stores in-frame clones only, minus some. The table has over 100,000 clones, approximately 70% seen once. Sequenced sample: PBMCs. These receptors came from a man aged 25-45 years in good health and CMV-seropositive.

With regard to this clone: Other DNA sequences in this sample translate to the same CDR3. This chain uses TRBV7-6 with TRBJ1-2; 10 nucleotides agree with TRBD1. The V and J ends lost 4 bases and 5 bases, in that order; junction bases with no gene match: 4. Germline CDR1 and CDR2: SGHVS and FNYEAQ. The CDR3 has 14 residues. The CDR3 region is CASSSGTGDYGYTF. The CDR3 DNA reads TGTGCCAGCAGCTCCGGGACAGGGGATTATGGCTACACCTTC.

J is TRBJ2-6 and V is TRBV6-6; D possibly corresponds to TRBD2 (6 bases). Germline CDR1 and CDR2: MNHNY and SVGAGI (reference sequence). The CDR3 contains 14 residues. With 6 bases removed from V and 2 bases from J, the gap between germline ends came to 8 bases. The CDR3 DNA reads TGTGCCAGCAGGGGGGGTGCTGGGGCCAACGTCCTGACTTTC. Its protein product is CASRGGAGANVLTF.

J is TRBJ2-7 and V is TRBV11-2; the D is unclear. From germline, CDR1 is SGHAT and CDR2 FQNNGV. Trimming took 1 base from V and 1 from J, leaving 8 bases between them. There are 14 residues in the CDR3. CDR3 in DNA: TGTGCCAGCAGCTTAGGAGGCGGATCCTACGAGCAGTACGTC. This codes for CASSLGGGSYEQYV.

The rearrangement links TRBV7-2 to TRBJ2-1; D is possibly TRBD2 (6 bases). The CDR3 extends over 15 amino acids. Trimming pared 3 bases from V and 3 bases from J, leaving 12 bases between. CDR1 is SGHTA and CDR2 is FQGNSA in the germline V gene. The CDR3 spells CASSFWSEGYNEQFF. CDR3 coding DNA: TGTGCCAGCAGCTTTTGGTCGGAGGGCTACAATGAGCAGTTCTTC.

The V and J genes are TRBV7-9 and TRBJ2-3, with TRBD2 matching over 9 bases. V shed 0 bases and J 0 bases; nucleotides not matched to a gene: 7. The CDR3 is made up of 18 amino acids. CDR1 is SEHNR and CDR2 is FQNEAQ in the germline V gene (reference sequence). This CDR3 reads CASSLARAGGSSTDTQYF. The DNA of the CDR3 is TGTGCCAGCAGCTTAGCGCGAGCGGGGGGCTCTAGCACAGATACGCAGTATTTT.

The chain uses TRBV6-5 and TRBJ2-7, with 11 bases aligning to TRBD1. The CDR3 totals 14 residues. Trimming at V came to 6 bases and at J to 7 bases, leaving 8 bases not matched to a gene. Germline loops: CDR1 MNHEY, CDR2 SVGAGI. The CDR3 here is CASRTRDRGREQYV. As DNA, the CDR3 is TGTGCCAGCAGAACCCGGGACAGGGGGAGGGAGCAGTACGTC.

The chain employs TRBV11-2 and TRBJ2-7, with TRBD1 as a possible D gene (6 bases). The CDR3 is made up of 15 amino acids. With 3 bases removed from V and 2 bases from J, the gap between germline ends came to 14 bases. CDR1 and CDR2 from the germline V gene are SGHAT and FQNNGV. The chain's CDR3 is CASSLPYAGAYEQYF. DNA for the CDR3: TGTGCCAGCAGCTTGCCCTATGCAGGGGCCTACGAGCAGTACTTC.

The sample holds one count of this clone. This CDR3 is CASSKVGGLAGVNEQFF. In DNA, the CDR3 is TGTGCCAGCAGCAAAGTGGGGGGACTAGCGGGAGTCAATGAGCAGTTCTTC. V usage is TRBV21-1 and J usage is TRBJ2-1; TRBD2 was called by the table and not checked on the DNA. TRBV21-1 is a pseudogene. The length of the CDR3 is 17 residues.

This clone turned up a few times. The CDR3 DNA sequence: TGTGCCAGCTCTGGGGCAGCGAGTACTAACACTGAAGCTTTCTTT. It codes for CASSGAASTNTEAFF. The genes are TRBV18 and TRBJ1-1; D is possibly TRBD1 (5 bases). Germline CDR1 KGHSH, CDR2 LQKENI. The CDR3 totals 15 residues. Trimming left V 6 bases short and J 2 bases short, with 16 bases between.

To note about this clone: It is unclear where the CDR3 begins or ends on the DNA, so no DNA is shown, and the CDR3 is as TCRdb lists it. The V and J genes are TRBV13 and TRBJ2-7; whether TRBD1, the table's D call, matches the DNA was not checked. The CDR3 is 16 residues long, counting both termini. Germline V gene lookup returns CDR1 PRHDT and CDR2 FYEKMQ (reference sequence). This CDR3 reads CASSLFGPGEFDEQYF.

The rearrangement links TRBV7-9 to TRBJ2-1, with 13 bases matching TRBD2. Germline V lookup: CDR1 SEHNR, CDR2 FQNEAQ (reference sequence). This CDR3 comprises 16 residues. The trim removed 4 bases at V and 7 bases at J, leaving 7 bases unmatched. The CDR3 region has the DNA TGTGCCAGCAGCTCCCCGACTAGCGGGGGGTCTAATGAGCAGTTCTTC. Translating gives CASSSPTSGGSNEQFF. The full variable domain, completed using reference TRBV7-9 and TRBJ2-1, is DTGVSQNPRHKITKRGQNVTFRCDPISEHNRLYWYRQTLGQGPEFLTYFQNEAQLEKSRLLSDRFSAERPKGSFSTLEIQRTEQGDSAMYLCASSSPTSGGSNEQFFGPGTRLTVL.

V and J are TRBV9 and TRBJ1-3; the D gene is possibly TRBD1 (5 bases). CDR1 is SGDLS, CDR2 YYNGEE, per germline. V dropped 4 bases and J dropped 0 bases, with 11 bases sitting between them. This CDR3 is built from 15 residues. The CDR3 DNA reads TGTGCCAGCAGCCCCCAGGGCAGCTCTGGAAACACCATATATTTT. Protein sequence: CASSPQGSSGNTIYF.

This clone showed up just once. The V call is TRBV19, the J call TRBJ1-5; D ambiguous. The CDR3 is made up of 16 amino acids. Germline-derived CDR1 and CDR2 are LNHDA and SQIVND (reference sequence). V lost 5 bases, J lost 2 bases, and 16 bases lay in between. The DNA for the CDR3 is TGTGCCAGTAGTTTTCTCACGGGTCCGGGCAATCAGCCCCAGCATTTT. Protein product: CASSFLTGPGNQPQHF.

This clone has just a few counts. V and J are TRBV5-1 and TRBJ2-7; a weak D match, TRBD2 (7 bases). CDR1 and CDR2 from the germline V gene are SGHRS and YFSETQ. The CDR3 totals 13 residues. The V and J ends lost 0 bases and 5 bases respectively, with 9 bases between them. The CDR3 sequence: CASSLEGGDEQYV. The DNA for the CDR3 is TGCGCCAGCAGCTTGGAGGGGGGGGACGAGCAGTACGTC.

This CDR3 is CASSIIGQGEKTQYF. CDR3 in DNA: TGTGCCAGTAGTATTATTGGACAGGGAGAGAAGACCCAGTACTTC. J is TRBJ2-5 and V is TRBV19; 8 bases match TRBD1. The length of the CDR3 is 15 residues. Germline V gives CDR1 LNHDA, CDR2 SQIVND (reference sequence). The trim removed 3 bases at V and 6 bases at J, leaving 9 bases unmatched.

The chain links TRBV9 to TRBJ2-2, with a weak D call TRBD2 (6 bases). CDR3 length: 15 residues. From germline, CDR1 is SGDLS and CDR2 YYNGEE. Trimming left V 0 bases short and J 2 bases short, with 8 bases between. CDR3 in amino acids: CASSVGGANTGELFF. The CDR3 DNA reads as TGTGCCAGCAGCGTAGGCGGGGCAAACACCGGGGAGCTGTTTTTT. The full variable domain, its missing parts supplied by reference TRBV9 and TRBJ2-2, is DSGVTQTPKHLITATGQRVTLRCSPRSGDLSVYWYQQSLDQGLQFLIQYYNGEERAKGNILERFSAQQFPDLHSELNLSSLELGDSALYFCASSVGGANTGELFFGEGSRLTVL.

This clone is a singleton in its sample. The V call is TRBV29-1, the J call TRBJ1-2; D possibly corresponds to TRBD1 (5 bases). The germline gives CDR1 SQVTM, CDR2 ANQGSEA. V lost 6 bases and J 4 bases, leaving 15 bases between the germline ends. This CDR3 contains 13 residues. CDR3 DNA sequence: TGCAGCGTGGGGGTGAGGGGAGGCTATGGCTACACCTTC. Translating it yields CSVGVRGGYGYTF.

V is TRBV5-1 and J is TRBJ1-1, with D possibly TRBD1 on 5 matching bases. With 1 base removed from V and 2 bases from J, the gap between germline ends came to 9 bases. The CDR3 is 14 amino acids. CDR1 and CDR2 from the germline V gene are SGHRS and YFSETQ. The CDR3 sequence: CASSLSGSNTEAFF. The CDR3 DNA reads TGCGCCAGCAGCTTGTCAGGGTCTAACACTGAAGCTTTCTTT. The full variable domain, in which reference TRBV5-1 and TRBJ1-1 provide the parts outside the CDR3, is KAGVTQTPRYLIKTRGQQVTLSCSPISGHRSVSWYQQTPGQGLQFLFEYFSETQRNKGNFPGRFSGRQFSNSRSEMNVSTLELGDSALYLCASSLSGSNTEAFFGQGTRLTVV.

The chain uses TRBV28 and TRBJ2-1; 8 bases are a match to TRBD2. Germline V lookup: CDR1 MDHEN, CDR2 SYDVKM. The length of the CDR3 is 18 residues. The V segment lost 1 base and the J segment 7 bases; nucleotides outside the gene matches: 15. CDR3 DNA: TGTGCCAGCAGTTTATTAAAGTTCGGGAGGGGGGTAAAAAATGAGCAGTTCTTC. It encodes CASSLLKFGRGVKNEQFF.

This clone was counted between two and nine times. One end of the junction fails to match germline, which may point to a read error. DNA of the CDR3: TGTTCCAGCAGTTCCAGCCGGGACAGTCATAATCAGCCCCAGCATTTT. Translating it yields CSSSSSRDSHNQPQHF. The gene calls are TRBV7-9 and TRBJ1-5; 7 bases are a match to TRBD1. CDR1 SEHNR and CDR2 FQNEAQ come from the germline V gene (reference sequence). This CDR3 spans 16 amino acids.

This chain joins TRBV28 and TRBJ2-2; 8 positions match TRBD2. The CDR3 spans 13 residues. Germline CDR1 is MDHEN and CDR2 is SYDVKM. V was pared by 10 bases and J by 5 bases, with 6 bases of the junction left unmatched. DNA of the CDR3: TGTGCCAACTCGGGAGGGCCGACCGGGGAGCTGTTTTTT. It codes for CANSGGPTGELFF.

This clone occurred a few times. V usage is TRBV2 and J usage is TRBJ1-1; the D gene is possibly TRBD1 (5 bases). Germline V CDR1 and CDR2: SNHLY, FYNNEI. The V gene lost 1 base and the J gene lost 8 bases, with 8 bases spanning the gap. The CDR3 totals 12 residues. The CDR3 DNA is TGTGCCAGCAGTGAAGGGGACTCCGAAGCTTTCTTT. Protein sequence: CASSEGDSEAFF.

This sequence joins TRBV28 and TRBJ2-1; 11 nucleotides agree with TRBD1. This CDR3 has 13 amino acids. Trimming took 6 bases from V and 9 from J; bases not matched to a gene: 4. Per germline, CDR1 MDHEN and CDR2 SYDVKM. The CDR3: CASRDRGLSEQFF. CDR3 nucleotides: TGTGCCAGCAGGGACAGGGGGCTAAGTGAGCAGTTCTTC.

V and J are TRBV5-4 and TRBJ1-2; TRBD1 might be the D (6 bases). Trimming shortened V by 0 bases and J by 4 bases, and 7 bases separated the two germline ends. CDR1 is SGHNT, CDR2 YYREEE, per germline (reference sequence). This CDR3 is built from 13 residues. This CDR3 is CASSLDRVYGYTF. The CDR3, as DNA: TGTGCCAGCAGCTTGGACAGGGTCTATGGCTACACCTTC.

The chain couples TRBV11-2 to TRBJ1-2, with D possibly TRBD1 on 6 matching bases. The CDR3 consists of 15 residues. The germline CDR1 and CDR2 sequences are SGHAT and FQNNGV. Trimming shortened V by 5 bases and J by 7 bases, and 20 bases separated the two germline ends. Written as DNA, the CDR3 is TGTGCCAGCAGCCCTAACCTCGAGGGCAGGGGTGGCTACACCTTC. Amino acids: CASSPNLEGRGGYTF.

V gene TRBV29-1 combines with J gene TRBJ2-5, with TRBD2 matching over 8 bases. The last part of the DNA fits TRBJ2-7 better; the J call may be wrong. In germline, CDR1 is SQVTM, CDR2 ANQGSEA. The CDR3 loop spans 14 amino acids. The CDR3 coding sequence is TGCAGCGTTGAAGTCCAGCGGGGGACCTACGAGCAGTACTTC. It translates to CSVEVQRGTYEQYF.

The rearrangement uses TRBV2 and TRBJ1-1; perhaps TRBD1 as D (6 bases). This CDR3 is built from 15 residues. The V gene lost 5 bases and the J gene lost 4 bases, with 17 bases spanning the gap. Germline CDR1 is SNHLY and CDR2 is FYNNEI. CDR3 residues: CASSSIGGAGTEAFF. The CDR3 nucleotides are TGTGCCAGCAGTTCCATTGGGGGGGCGGGCACTGAAGCTTTCTTT.

The rearrangement links TRBV6-5 to TRBJ2-3; a possible D gene is TRBD1 (5 bases). Per the germline V gene, CDR1 is MNHEY and CDR2 is SVGAGI. V was shortened by 2 bases and J by 9 bases, with 9 bases between the two germline ends. This CDR3 spans 12 amino acids. For the CDR3, the DNA is TGTGCCAGCAGTTACCCGCAGGGAACGCAGTATTTT. Amino acids: CASSYPQGTQYF.